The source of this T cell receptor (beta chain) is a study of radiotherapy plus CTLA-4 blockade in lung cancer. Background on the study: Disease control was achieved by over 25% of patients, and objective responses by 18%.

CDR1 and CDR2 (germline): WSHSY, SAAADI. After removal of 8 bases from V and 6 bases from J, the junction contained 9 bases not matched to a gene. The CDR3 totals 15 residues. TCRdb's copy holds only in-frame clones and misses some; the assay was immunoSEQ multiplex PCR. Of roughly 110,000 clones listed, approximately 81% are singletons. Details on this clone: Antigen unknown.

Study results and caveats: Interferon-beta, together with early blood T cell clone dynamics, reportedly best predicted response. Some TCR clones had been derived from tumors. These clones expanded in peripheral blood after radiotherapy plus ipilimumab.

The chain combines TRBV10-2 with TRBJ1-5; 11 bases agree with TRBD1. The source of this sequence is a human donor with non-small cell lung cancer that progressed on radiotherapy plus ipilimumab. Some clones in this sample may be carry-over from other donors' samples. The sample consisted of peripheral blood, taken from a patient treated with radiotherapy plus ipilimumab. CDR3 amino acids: CASLDRTGGVQPQHF. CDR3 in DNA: TGCGCCAGCTTAGATCGGACAGGGGGCGTTCAGCCCCAGCATTTT.